The 30 T cell receptor beta chains below come from one sample, sequenced in a study of T cells in Graves' hyperthyroidism and ophthalmopathy. Amplification targeted TCR beta CDR3 regions from RNA transcripts. Carried out on the TCR CDR3, a first-round RT-PCR used the HTBI primer set. Via MiXCR, TCRdb re-called the multiplex PCR reads, giving one row per CDR3 protein. This table has fewer than 200,000 distinct CDR3 sequences, 9.4% appearing once. The sequencing input was blood. Every receptor here comes from a woman between 18 and 29 years old with Graves' hyperthyroidism that later progressed to Graves' ophthalmopathy.

The sample holds many counts of this clonotype. The J gene is TRBJ2-7, the V gene TRBV6-2 or TRBV6-3; TRBD1 is a possible D gene (6 bases). Germline CDR1 MNHEY, CDR2 SVGEGT. The germline V and J ends were trimmed by 2 bases and 0 bases, with 20 bases remaining between them. The CDR3 is 18 amino acids. The DNA for the CDR3 is TGTGCCAGCAGTTACGGAGACAGGTTAAAGGATGGCTCCTACGAGCAGTACTTC. This sequence encodes CASSYGDRLKDGSYEQYF.

This clonotype was recorded many times. The rearrangement links TRBV28 to TRBJ2-2; D gene unclear. The length of the CDR3 is 12 residues. In germline, CDR1 is MDHEN, CDR2 SYDVKM. The CDR3 protein is CAPGANTGELFF. Here the CDR3 DNA reads TGTGCGCCGGGTGCGAACACCGGGGAGCTGTTTTTT.

This chain links TRBV4-1 with TRBJ1-2; TRBD1 matches 11 bases. Germline CDR1 MGHRA, CDR2 YSYEKL. V lost 2 bases, J lost 5 bases, and 13 bases stayed unmatched. This CDR3 has 18 residues. CDR3 DNA sequence: TGCGCCAGCAGCCAATTTGGGATGAGGGACAGGGGGGAGTATGGCTACACCTTC. Its translation is CASSQFGMRDRGEYGYTF.

The table lists this clonotype with many counts. V and J are TRBV12-3 or TRBV12-4 and TRBJ1-1; 7 nucleotides agree with TRBD1. The CDR3 runs to 14 residues. V shed 8 bases, J shed 4 bases, and the junction held 10 bases outside the gene matches. In DNA, the CDR3 is TGTGCCAGCTTACCAAGGGACAGTTCCACTGAAGCTTTCTTT. Amino acid sequence: CASLPRDSSTEAFF.

This clonotype was seen repeatedly, ten times or more. The chain is built from TRBV12-3 or TRBV12-4 and TRBJ1-4; D is unresolved. The CDR3 spans 13 residues. V was pared by 3 bases and J by 8 bases, with 10 bases between. The CDR3 DNA follows: TGTGCCAGCAGTTTGACAACCGAAGAAAAACTGTTTTTT. Translated, it gives CASSLTTEEKLFF.

This clonotype was observed many times. The chain combines TRBV28 with TRBJ2-5; perhaps TRBD2 as D (6 bases). In germline, CDR1 is MDHEN, CDR2 SYDVKM. V shed 6 bases and J shed 2 bases, with 22 bases lying between them. The CDR3 has 17 amino acids. CDR3 residues: CASSFGLANNVQETQYF. The CDR3 DNA follows: TGTGCCAGCAGCTTCGGTCTAGCGAATAATGTGCAAGAGACCCAGTACTTC. Variable domain in full (rest from reference TRBV28 and TRBJ2-5): DVKVTQSSRYLVKRTGEKVFLECVQDMDHENMFWYRQDPGLGLRLIYFSYDVKMKEKGDIPEGYSVSREKKERFSLILESASTNQTSMYLCASSFGLANNVQETQYFGPGTRLLVL.

This clonotype occurred many times. This chain joins TRBV20-1 and TRBJ2-3; D possibly matches TRBD1 or TRBD2 (5 bases each). The CDR3 has 16 amino acids. Trimming took 2 bases from V and 2 from J, leaving 17 bases between them. Germline V CDR1 and CDR2: DFQATT, SNEGSKA (reference sequence). CDR3 in amino acids: CSARSRVQGPTDTQYF. In nucleotides, the CDR3 is TGCAGTGCTAGATCCCGGGTCCAGGGACCCACAGATACGCAGTATTTT.

This clonotype was seen ten or more times. The chain links TRBV19 to TRBJ1-5; tentative D call: TRBD1 (6 bases). V was shortened by 3 bases and J by 5 bases, with 14 bases between the two germline ends. The CDR3 spans 15 residues. Per the germline V gene, CDR1 is LNHDA and CDR2 is SQIVND (reference sequence). In nucleotides, the CDR3 is TGTGCCAGTAGTATCGGAAAGACAGGACATCAGCCCCAGCATTTT. Its translation: CASSIGKTGHQPQHF.

This clonotype was picked up many times. The chain recombines TRBV5-1 with TRBJ2-1; D gene uncertain. Trimming took off 1 base at V and 2 bases at J, with 4 bases between the two ends. Germline CDR1 reads SGHRS; CDR2 reads YFSETQ. This CDR3 has 13 residues. The CDR3 is CASSLSPYNEQFF. Written as DNA, the CDR3 is TGCGCCAGCAGCTTGTCCCCCTACAATGAGCAGTTCTTC.

This clonotype was seen at least ten times. This chain links TRBV12-3 or TRBV12-4 with TRBJ1-6; D gene uncertain. V gave up 0 bases and J gave up 0 bases, with 9 bases separating them. The CDR3 runs 17 residues. The CDR3 region is CASSLARPSSYNSPLHF. The CDR3 DNA sequence: TGTGCCAGCAGTTTAGCAAGGCCGAGCTCCTATAATTCACCCCTCCACTTT.

This clonotype showed up just once. This sequence may be a read error, since a much larger clone differs from it by one base. The chain uses TRBV20-1 and TRBJ2-1, with 14 bases fitting TRBD2. This CDR3 contains 18 residues. CDR1 is DFQATT and CDR2 is SNEGSKA in the germline V gene (reference sequence). Here the CDR3 DNA reads TGCAGTGCTAGAGACCCGAAAGGACTAGCGGGAGGAATAAATGAGAAGTTCTTC. Its protein is CSARDPKGLAGGINEKFF.

This clonotype has just a few counts. V usage is TRBV9 and J usage is TRBJ1-4, with unresolved D. From germline, CDR1 is SGDLS and CDR2 YYNGEE. CDR3 length: 15 amino acids. V was cut by 2 bases and J by 5 bases, with 13 bases left in between. For the CDR3, the DNA is TGTGCCAGCAGCGTCCTATTCGGTGTCAATGAAAAACTGTTTTTT. Its translation is CASSVLFGVNEKLFF.

V usage is TRBV14 and J usage is TRBJ2-2; D gene ambiguous. V lost 2 bases, J lost 6 bases, and 7 bases lay in between. The CDR3 is 13 residues long. The V gene's germline CDR1 is SGHDN and CDR2 FVKESK. The CDR3 DNA follows: TGTGCCAGCAGCCAATTTGTCGCCGGGGAGCTGTTTTTT. Protein sequence: CASSQFVAGELFF.

This clonotype was recorded at least ten times. V usage is TRBV27 and J usage is TRBJ2-1; no reliable D call. Germline lookup yields CDR1 MNHEY and CDR2 SMNVEV (reference sequence). This CDR3 spans 14 amino acids. The V end was cut by 2 bases, the J end by 3 bases, with 8 bases between. The CDR3 spells CASSLLPDYNEQFF. The CDR3, as DNA: TGTGCCAGCAGTTTACTACCAGACTACAATGAGCAGTTCTTC.

This clonotype was observed at least ten times. The rearrangement links TRBV19 to TRBJ2-2; 9 bases fit TRBD1. V shed 2 bases and J 3 bases; nucleotides not matched to a gene: 7. The CDR3 totals 17 residues. Germline V lookup: CDR1 LNHDA, CDR2 SQIVND (reference sequence). Here the CDR3 reads CASSINTGGADTGELFF. The CDR3 nucleotides are TGTGCCAGTAGTATAAACACAGGGGGCGCGGACACCGGGGAGCTGTTTTTT.

This clonotype turned up a few times. Since a much larger clone is just one base distant, this may be a read error. This chain connects TRBV6-1 to TRBJ2-3; 9 bases are shared with TRBD2. The CDR3 contains 15 residues. Germline lookup yields CDR1 MNHNS and CDR2 SASEGT. V shed 3 bases, J shed 1 base, and the junction held 2 bases outside the gene matches. The CDR3 coding sequence is TGTGCCAGCAGTGACGAGCGGGGGGGCACAGATACGCAGTATTTT. Its translation is CASSDERGGTDTQYF.

Ten or more counts support this clonotype. CDR3 sequence: CAISEGSGSPDTQYF. CDR3 bases: TGTGCCATCAGTGAGGGTAGCGGGAGCCCAGATACGCAGTATTTT. The gene calls are TRBV10-3 and TRBJ2-3, with TRBD2 matching over 9 bases. Germline V gene sequence: CDR1 ENHRY, CDR2 SYGVKD. V lost 2 bases and J lost 4; bases outside the gene matches: 4. CDR3 length: 15 residues.

Turning to this clonotype: Just one base apart from a much larger clone, this may be a read error. The rearrangement uses TRBV7-9 and TRBJ2-1; D remains ambiguous. The CDR3 sequence is 17 residues long. The germline gives CDR1 SEHNR, CDR2 FQNEAQ (reference sequence). V was pared by 0 bases and J by 1 base, with 13 bases between. DNA of the CDR3: TGTGCCAGCAGCTTAGCTCAGGAGCGACGATCCTACAATGAGCAGTTCTTC. Translated, it gives CASSLAQERRSYNEQFF.

This clonotype was detected ten times or more. The rearrangement joins TRBV12-3 or TRBV12-4 to TRBJ1-5; TRBD1 matches 9 bases. The CDR3 extends over 15 amino acids. V lost 6 bases to trimming and J lost 5 bases; unmatched junction nucleotides: 8. CDR3 protein: CASSLTGGAYQPQHF. The CDR3 DNA reads TGTGCCAGCAGCCTTACAGGGGGCGCTTATCAGCCCCAGCATTTT.

The J gene is TRBJ2-7, the V gene TRBV15, with D perhaps TRBD2 (6 bases). This CDR3 region has 15 residues. The germline V and J ends were trimmed by 0 bases and 2 bases, with 11 bases remaining between them. The germline V gene has CDR1 LNHNV and CDR2 YYDKDF (reference sequence). The CDR3 here is CATSRDRTGAYEQYF. CDR3 in DNA: TGTGCCACCAGCAGAGATCGTACGGGGGCCTACGAGCAGTACTTC. The entire variable domain, with the rest obtained from reference TRBV15 and TRBJ2-7, is as follows: DAMVIQNPRYQVTQFGKPVTLSCSQTLNHNVMYWYQQKSSQAPKLLFHYYDKDFNNEADTPDNFQSRRPNTSFCFLDIRSPGLGDTAMYLCATSRDRTGAYEQYFGPGTRLTVT.

This clonotype occurred many times. The rearrangement links TRBV19 to TRBJ2-3; D is tentatively TRBD1 or TRBD2 (5 bases each). V was cut by 5 bases and J by 2 bases, with 11 bases left in between. CDR1 and CDR2 (germline): LNHDA, SQIVND (reference sequence). This CDR3 is 14 amino acids long. CDR3 nucleotide sequence: TGTGCCAGTAGTTCCGGGACCCCCACAGATACGCAGTATTTT. Amino acid sequence: CASSSGTPTDTQYF.

In its sample, this clonotype was seen a few times. This rearrangement joins TRBV18 to TRBJ2-7; the D gene is possibly TRBD2 (6 bases). The germline V gene has CDR1 KGHSH and CDR2 LQKENI. Trimming took off 3 bases at V and 6 bases at J, with 24 bases between the two ends. This CDR3 region has 17 residues. CDR3 in amino acids: CASSPGTAKVMGSEQYF. The CDR3 DNA is TGTGCCAGCTCACCTGGGACTGCGAAGGTCATGGGTAGCGAGCAGTACTTC.

The table lists this clonotype with many counts. The chain employs TRBV3-1 and TRBJ1-6; D gene uncertain. The CDR3 extends over 17 amino acids. The V end lost 5 bases, the J end lost 5 bases, and 19 bases lay between the germline ends. Germline values: CDR1 LGHDT, CDR2 YNNKEL (reference sequence). Here the CDR3 reads CASSKTVRNFDNSPLHF. The CDR3 region has the DNA TGTGCCAGCAGCAAGACCGTCCGGAATTTCGATAATTCACCCCTCCACTTT.

The table lists this clonotype with a few counts. V is TRBV20-1 and J is TRBJ1-2; perhaps TRBD1 as D (5 bases). This CDR3 contains 16 residues. CDR1 and CDR2 from the germline V gene are DFQATT and SNEGSKA (reference sequence). Trimming shortened V by 0 bases and J by 4 bases, and 18 bases separated the two germline ends. The CDR3 DNA is TGCAGTGCTAGAGAACCACCGGGCTCCGGGGGCTATGGCTACACCTTC. As protein: CSAREPPGSGGYGYTF.

In this sample, this clonotype turned up many times. This chain joins TRBV27 and TRBJ2-5; 10 bases agree with TRBD2. CDR1 and CDR2 from the germline V gene are MNHEY and SMNVEV (reference sequence). CDR3 length: 16 amino acids. Trimming took 5 bases from V and 2 from J; bases not matched to a gene: 8. The CDR3 coding sequence is TGTGCCAGCAGTCTTCGGGCTAGCGGGGGTCAAGAGACCCAGTACTTC. Amino acids: CASSLRASGGQETQYF.

This clonotype was counted ten times or more. The V gene is TRBV29-1, the J gene TRBJ2-7; 9 bases fit TRBD1. The germline CDR1 and CDR2 sequences are SQVTM and ANQGSEA. The CDR3 consists of 14 residues. The V segment lost 6 bases and the J segment 3 bases; nucleotides outside the gene matches: 9. The CDR3 DNA reads TGCAGCGTGACGACCGGGACAGGGTTCTACGAGCAGTACTTC. This codes for CSVTTGTGFYEQYF.

This clonotype was recorded at least ten times. The chain links TRBV13 to TRBJ1-1, with D uncertain. With 6 bases removed from V and 0 bases from J, the gap between germline ends came to 11 bases. The CDR3 sequence is 14 residues long. Germline lookup yields CDR1 PRHDT and CDR2 FYEKMQ (reference sequence). This CDR3 reads CASRKGRMNTEAFF. DNA for the CDR3: TGTGCCAGCAGAAAAGGACGTATGAACACTGAAGCTTTCTTT.

The chain links TRBV5-4 to TRBJ2-6; D gene ambiguous. V gave up 0 bases and J gave up 1 base, with 5 bases separating them. This CDR3 is built from 15 residues. The germline gives CDR1 SGHNT, CDR2 YYREEE (reference sequence). The CDR3 spells CASSLGQSGANVLTF. CDR3 nucleotides: TGTGCCAGCAGCTTGGGGCAATCTGGGGCCAACGTCCTGACTTTC.

At least ten counts were recorded for this clonotype. The rearrangement joins TRBV6-1 to TRBJ2-5; TRBD2 matches 10 bases. The germline V gene encodes CDR1 MNHNS and CDR2 SASEGT. The CDR3 runs to 14 residues. V lost 4 bases to trimming and J lost 3 bases; unmatched junction nucleotides: 2. The CDR3 nucleotides read TGTGCCAGCAGTGGTAGCGGGAGGAAAGAGACCCAGTACTTC. It yields the protein CASSGSGRKETQYF.

This clonotype appeared many times. The chain carries TRBV18 and TRBJ1-1; D remains ambiguous. V lost 3 bases and J lost 4, with 15 bases in between. The CDR3 runs to 15 residues. CDR1 and CDR2 (germline): KGHSH, LQKENI. This CDR3 reads CASSPVWGLGTEAFF. The CDR3 DNA is TGTGCCAGCTCACCGGTTTGGGGTCTAGGCACTGAAGCTTTCTTT.